This TCR beta chain comes out of a study of blood T cell repertoires in COVID-19. Whole-study context: Spain, Italy and the United States supplied samples that represented acute and convalescent COVID-19. PBMCs, B-cell-depleted T cells, or T cells provided the cDNA or gDNA that made up the material.

Germline V gives CDR1 SGHNT, CDR2 YENEEA. The CDR3 covers 14 residues. V lost 5 bases and J lost 4; bases outside the gene matches: 5. Residents of approximately 25 US areas, aged roughly 18 to 95 years, made up the participants. Donors were grouped by their self-reported clinical history. Libraries were prepared by immunoSEQ multiplex PCR; TCRdb keeps only in-frame clonotypes and omits some of them. This sample has 450,000 to 500,000 clones, with roughly 90% found just once. Source material: PBMCs or T cells enriched from blood (not recorded which). This sequence joins TRBV11-3 and TRBJ2-1; 7 bases match TRBD1. This TCR was sampled from a young woman who had recovered from COVID-19. CDR3 amino acids: CASSRGTAYNEQFF. In DNA form, the CDR3 reads TGTGCCAGCAGCAGGGGGACAGCATACAATGAGCAGTTCTTC.